What follows is one T cell receptor beta chain and its context. Its cognate antigen is unknown. The data were obtained in a study of shared clonotypes between healthy human individuals. Study-level points and caveats: The generation probabilities recorded for non-shared clonotypes fell below those of clonotypes shared by all four donors.

Trimming cost V 5 bases and J 2 bases; bases outside gene matches: 9. Germline V lookup: CDR1 GTSNPN, CDR2 SVGIG (reference sequence). The CDR3 is made up of 14 amino acids. Only CD45RO-negative cells positively selected for CCR7 counted as naive CD8 cells, so terminally differentiated effector memory CD45RA+ cells were excluded. Donors included only healthy HIV-negative adults lacking recent acute infections or vaccinations. Some clones are missing from TCRdb's copy, which holds only in-frame ones; the method was immunoSEQ multiplex PCR. The sample lists about 1,900,000 clones, approximately 94% occurring once.

The gene calls are TRBV30 and TRBJ2-7; 7 positions match TRBD1. The sequencing sample was made of naive CD8+ T cells sorted from blood. The receptor's source is a man aged 18 to 29 in good health. The DNA for the CDR3 is TGTGCCTGGGTCCCTCCCGACAGGGCCTACGAGCAGTACTTC. Encoded protein: CAWVPPDRAYEQYF.